This is a list of T cell receptor beta chains from one sample in a study of OX40 agonist ivuxolimab in advanced cancers. Generated by immunoSEQ multiplex PCR, the TCRdb table keeps only in-frame clones and is missing some. The profile covers about 76,000 clones, with 80% to 90% appearing a single time and less than 6% taken by the ten largest. The sequencing used CD4+ or CD8+ T cells sorted from blood, collected in a trial of the OX40 agonist ivuxolimab. These receptor sequences come from an adult with an advanced solid tumor such as melanoma, head and neck, liver or kidney cancer. CDR3s include the opening cysteine and the closing phenylalanine or tryptophan. The order of the fields is clone size, D gene, J gene, V gene, CDR3 protein, CDR3 DNA. The D gene is left open where the match is weak. Clone size is stated in some rows and not others, as once, few, many or a class when expanded.

abundance: .
d_gene: TRBD1
j_gene: TRBJ2-2
v_gene: TRBV7-9
CDR3aa: CASRTPGTGNTGELFF
CDR3nt: TGTGCCAGCAGGACCCCCGGGACAGGGAACACCGGGGAGCTGTTTTTT

abundance: .
d_gene: TRBD2
j_gene: TRBJ2-6
v_gene: TRBV12-5
CDR3aa: CASGSKTTGGLAGISGANVLTF
CDR3nt: TGTGCTAGTGGTTCCAAGACCACTGGCGGACTAGCGGGAATCTCTGGGGCCAACGTCCTGACTTTC

abundance: .
d_gene: .
j_gene: TRBJ1-5
v_gene: TRBV2
CDR3aa: CASSDRGRGHQPQHF
CDR3nt: TGTGCCAGCAGTGATAGGGGGAGAGGGCATCAGCCCCAGCATTTT

abundance: .
d_gene: TRBD2
j_gene: TRBJ2-1
v_gene: TRBV6-4
CDR3aa: CASSEGGGASYNEQFF
CDR3nt: TGTGCCAGCAGTGAAGGCGGGGGGGCCTCCTACAATGAGCAGTTCTTC

abundance: .
d_gene: .
j_gene: TRBJ2-7
v_gene: TRBV2
CDR3aa: CASRRTGYEQYF
CDR3nt: TGTGCCAGCCGAAGGACCGGCTACGAGCAGTACTTC

abundance: .
d_gene: TRBD1
j_gene: TRBJ1-2
v_gene: TRBV6-5
CDR3aa: CASSYLRTGGRYGYTF
CDR3nt: TGTGCCAGCAGTTACCTCCGGACAGGGGGCAGGTATGGCTACACCTTC

abundance: .
d_gene: .
j_gene: TRBJ2-2
v_gene: TRBV6-6
CDR3aa: CASSRPGELFF
CDR3nt: TGTGCCAGCAGTCGCCCCGGGGAGCTGTTTTTT

abundance: .
d_gene: .
j_gene: TRBJ2-4
v_gene: TRBV2
CDR3aa: CASNLTPRVAKNIQYF
CDR3nt: TGTGCCAGCAACCTTACACCTCGCGTAGCCAAAAACATTCAGTACTTC

abundance: once
d_gene: .
j_gene: TRBJ2-2
v_gene: TRBV5-6
CDR3aa: CASSLVQFNTGELFF
CDR3nt: TGTGCCAGCAGCTTGGTACAATTTAACACCGGGGAGCTGTTTTTT

abundance: .
d_gene: TRBD2
j_gene: TRBJ2-7
v_gene: TRBV19
CDR3aa: CASSFRTSGSSYYEQYF
CDR3nt: TGTGCCAGTAGTTTCCGGACTAGCGGGAGTTCTTACTACGAGCAGTACTTC

abundance: once
d_gene: .
j_gene: TRBJ2-2
v_gene: TRBV11-3
CDR3aa: CASSLARGTGELFF
CDR3nt: TGTGCCAGCAGCTTAGCCCGTGGGACCGGGGAGCTGTTTTTT

abundance: .
d_gene: .
j_gene: TRBJ1-5
v_gene: TRBV7-9
CDR3aa: CASSLARGNQPQHF
CDR3nt: TGTGCCAGCAGCTTAGCGCGGGGGAATCAGCCCCAGCATTTT

abundance: .
d_gene: .
j_gene: TRBJ1-3
v_gene: TRBV13
CDR3aa: CASSPRGGSPGNTIYF
CDR3nt: TGTGCCAGCAGCCCTAGGGGGGGGTCCCCTGGAAACACCATATATTTT

abundance: .
d_gene: .
j_gene: TRBJ1-5
v_gene: TRBV7-2
CDR3aa: CASSFDANQPQHF
CDR3nt: TGTGCCAGCAGCTTTGACGCGAATCAGCCCCAGCATTTT

abundance: .
d_gene: .
j_gene: TRBJ2-7
v_gene: TRBV6-6
CDR3aa: CASSYSRTNYEQYF
CDR3nt: TGTGCCAGCAGTTACTCGAGGACAAACTACGAGCAGTACTTC

abundance: .
d_gene: .
j_gene: TRBJ1-6
v_gene: TRBV6-5
CDR3aa: CASSPFPGTNSPLHF
CDR3nt: TGTGCCAGCAGCCCGTTTCCGGGAACAAATTCACCCCTCCACTTT

abundance: .
d_gene: .
j_gene: TRBJ1-2
v_gene: TRBV2
CDR3aa: CASSERPTFGYTF
CDR3nt: TGTGCCAGCAGCGAAAGGCCGACATTTGGCTACACCTTC

abundance: .
d_gene: .
j_gene: TRBJ2-6
v_gene: TRBV6-1
CDR3aa: CASSVQAGANVLTF
CDR3nt: TGTGCCAGCAGTGTGCAGGCCGGGGCCAACGTCCTGACTTTC

abundance: .
d_gene: TRBD2
j_gene: TRBJ2-2
v_gene: TRBV19
CDR3aa: CASIRTSGNTGELFF
CDR3nt: TGTGCCAGTATCAGGACTAGCGGAAACACCGGGGAGCTGTTTTTT

abundance: .
d_gene: .
j_gene: TRBJ2-3
v_gene: TRBV13
CDR3aa: CASSFLGGGGGDTQYF
CDR3nt: TGTGCCAGCAGCTTCCTTGGCGGGGGAGGGGGAGATACGCAGTATTTT

abundance: .
d_gene: TRBD1
j_gene: TRBJ2-2
v_gene: TRBV4-1
CDR3aa: CASSHNRGEELFF
CDR3nt: TGCGCCAGCAGCCATAACAGGGGTGAGGAGCTGTTTTTT

abundance: .
d_gene: .
j_gene: TRBJ2-3
v_gene: TRBV5-4
CDR3aa: CATRIRGGDTDTQYF
CDR3nt: TGTGCCACCAGGATACGCGGAGGGGACACAGATACGCAGTATTTT

abundance: .
d_gene: .
j_gene: TRBJ1-5
v_gene: TRBV23-1
CDR3aa: CASTGGEQSAQHF
CDR3nt: TGCGCCAGCACGGGGGGTGAGCAATCAGCCCAGCATTTT

abundance: .
d_gene: .
j_gene: TRBJ1-5
v_gene: TRBV15
CDR3aa: CATSRGHEGRDQPQHF
CDR3nt: TGTGCCACCAGCAGAGGCCACGAGGGGCGCGATCAGCCCCAGCATTTT

abundance: once
d_gene: TRBD1
j_gene: TRBJ2-3
v_gene: TRBV2
CDR3aa: CASSEGDRGADTQYF
CDR3nt: TGTGCCAGCAGTGAAGGGGACAGGGGGGCAGATACGCAGTATTTT

abundance: .
d_gene: TRBD2
j_gene: TRBJ2-1
v_gene: TRBV5-1
CDR3aa: CASSLAERELREQFF
CDR3nt: TGCGCCAGCAGCTTGGCTGAGCGGGAGCTCCGTGAGCAGTTCTTC

abundance: .
d_gene: TRBD1
j_gene: TRBJ1-2
v_gene: TRBV6-6
CDR3aa: CASSPGDRDAGYTF
CDR3nt: TGTGCCAGCAGTCCAGGGGACAGGGACGCTGGCTACACCTTC

abundance: .
d_gene: .
j_gene: TRBJ1-4
v_gene: TRBV6-6
CDR3aa: CASKKGFGNEKLFF
CDR3nt: TGTGCCAGCAAGAAGGGGTTTGGGAATGAAAAACTGTTTTTT

abundance: .
d_gene: .
j_gene: TRBJ2-1
v_gene: TRBV7-8
CDR3aa: CASSLEWGSYNEQFF
CDR3nt: TGTGCCAGCAGCTTAGAGTGGGGCTCCTACAATGAGCAGTTCTTC

abundance: .
d_gene: .
j_gene: TRBJ2-1
v_gene: TRBV5-8
CDR3aa: CASSNTHYNEQFF
CDR3nt: TGTGCCAGCAGCAACACGCACTACAATGAGCAGTTCTTC

abundance: .
d_gene: .
j_gene: TRBJ2-2
v_gene: TRBV5-1
CDR3aa: CASSLVGRSNTGELFF
CDR3nt: TGCGCCAGCAGCTTGGTGGGCAGGTCGAACACCGGGGAGCTGTTTTTT

abundance: .
d_gene: .
j_gene: TRBJ1-5
v_gene: TRBV6-6
CDR3aa: CASTDSRVSNQPQHF
CDR3nt: TGTGCCAGCACCGACTCGAGGGTCAGCAATCAGCCCCAGCATTTT

abundance: .
d_gene: TRBD1
j_gene: TRBJ2-5
v_gene: TRBV12-5
CDR3aa: CASGFDSPGQKDF
CDR3nt: TGTGCTAGTGGGTTCGATTCTCCGGGACAGAAGGACTTC

abundance: .
d_gene: .
j_gene: TRBJ1-5
v_gene: TRBV18
CDR3aa: CASSPRRNSNQPQHF
CDR3nt: TGTGCCAGCTCACCACGCAGGAATAGCAATCAGCCCCAGCATTTT

abundance: .
d_gene: .
j_gene: TRBJ2-7
v_gene: TRBV4-3
CDR3aa: CASSQVARTHSYEQYF
CDR3nt: TGCGCCAGCAGCCAAGTCGCTAGGACGCACTCCTACGAGCAGTACTTC

abundance: once
d_gene: .
j_gene: TRBJ1-5
v_gene: TRBV19
CDR3aa: CASRAGTTTHSNQPQHF
CDR3nt: TGTGCCAGTAGGGCGGGGACAACGACTCATAGCAATCAGCCCCAGCATTTT

abundance: .
d_gene: TRBD2
j_gene: TRBJ2-2
v_gene: TRBV2
CDR3aa: CASSAPPSGRAPGELFF
CDR3nt: TGTGCCAGCAGTGCCCCACCTAGCGGGAGGGCCCCCGGGGAGCTGTTTTTT

abundance: .
d_gene: .
j_gene: TRBJ1-6
v_gene: TRBV6-5
CDR3aa: CASQGYNSPLHF
CDR3nt: TGTGCCAGCCAGGGGTATAATTCACCCCTCCACTTT

abundance: .
d_gene: .
j_gene: TRBJ2-3
v_gene: TRBV10-3
CDR3aa: CAISDRKDTQYF
CDR3nt: TGTGCCATCAGTGATCGAAAAGATACGCAGTATTTT